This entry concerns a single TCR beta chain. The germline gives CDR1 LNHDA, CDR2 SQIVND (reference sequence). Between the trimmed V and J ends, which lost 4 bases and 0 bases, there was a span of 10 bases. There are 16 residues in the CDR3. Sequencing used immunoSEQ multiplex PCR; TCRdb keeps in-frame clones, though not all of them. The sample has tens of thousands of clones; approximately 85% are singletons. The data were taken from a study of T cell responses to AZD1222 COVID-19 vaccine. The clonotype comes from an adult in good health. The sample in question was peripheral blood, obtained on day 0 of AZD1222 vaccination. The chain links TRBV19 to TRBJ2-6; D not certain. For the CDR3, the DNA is TGTGCCAGTAGTAGCGGCCATCTCTCTGGGGCCAACGTCCTGACTTTC. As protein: CASSSGHLSGANVLTF.